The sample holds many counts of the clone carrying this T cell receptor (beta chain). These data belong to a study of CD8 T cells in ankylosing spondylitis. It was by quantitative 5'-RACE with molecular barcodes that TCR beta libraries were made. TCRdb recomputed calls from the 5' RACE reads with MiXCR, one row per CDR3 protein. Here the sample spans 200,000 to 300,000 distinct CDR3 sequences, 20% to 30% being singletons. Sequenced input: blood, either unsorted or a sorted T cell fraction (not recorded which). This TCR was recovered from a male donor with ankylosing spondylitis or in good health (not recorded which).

The CDR3 DNA is TGTGCCAGCAGCTTAGGGACTCCCCGCACAGATACGCAGTATTTT. Encoded protein: CASSLGTPRTDTQYF. The chain uses TRBV7-2 and TRBJ2-3; perhaps TRBD2 as D (5 bases). Germline V gene data show CDR1 as SGHTA and CDR2 as FQGNSA. CDR3 length: 15 amino acids. Trimming pared 1 base from V and 1 base from J, leaving 9 bases between.